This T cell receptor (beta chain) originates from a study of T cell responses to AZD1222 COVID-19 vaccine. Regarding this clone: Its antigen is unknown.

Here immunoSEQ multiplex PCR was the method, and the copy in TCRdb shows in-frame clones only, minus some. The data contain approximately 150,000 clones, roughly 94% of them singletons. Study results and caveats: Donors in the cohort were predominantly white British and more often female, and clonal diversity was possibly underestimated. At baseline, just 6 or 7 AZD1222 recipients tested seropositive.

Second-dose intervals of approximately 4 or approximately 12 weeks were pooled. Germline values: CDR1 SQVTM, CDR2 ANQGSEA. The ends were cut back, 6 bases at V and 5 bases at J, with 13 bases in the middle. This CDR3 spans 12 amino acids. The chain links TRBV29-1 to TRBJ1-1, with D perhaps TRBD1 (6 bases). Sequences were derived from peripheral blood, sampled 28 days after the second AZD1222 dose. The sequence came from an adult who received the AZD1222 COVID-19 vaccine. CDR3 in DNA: TGCAGCGTAACCCAAGGGGGAACTGAAGCTTTCTTT. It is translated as CSVTQGGTEAFF.